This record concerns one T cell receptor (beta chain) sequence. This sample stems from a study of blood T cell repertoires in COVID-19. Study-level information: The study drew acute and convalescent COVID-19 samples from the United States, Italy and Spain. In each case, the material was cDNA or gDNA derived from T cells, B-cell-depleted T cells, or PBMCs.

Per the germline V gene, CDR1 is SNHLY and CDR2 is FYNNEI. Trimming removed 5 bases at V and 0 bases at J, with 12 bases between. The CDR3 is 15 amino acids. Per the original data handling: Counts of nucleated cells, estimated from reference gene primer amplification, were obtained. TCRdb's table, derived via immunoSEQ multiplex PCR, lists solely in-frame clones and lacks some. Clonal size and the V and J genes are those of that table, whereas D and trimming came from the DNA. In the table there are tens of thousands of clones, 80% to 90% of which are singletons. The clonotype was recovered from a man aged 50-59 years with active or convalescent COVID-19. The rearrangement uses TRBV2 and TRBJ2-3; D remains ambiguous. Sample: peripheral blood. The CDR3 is CASSRVLDSTDTQYF. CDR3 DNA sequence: TGTGCCAGCAGTCGGGTGCTTGATAGCACAGATACGCAGTATTTT.